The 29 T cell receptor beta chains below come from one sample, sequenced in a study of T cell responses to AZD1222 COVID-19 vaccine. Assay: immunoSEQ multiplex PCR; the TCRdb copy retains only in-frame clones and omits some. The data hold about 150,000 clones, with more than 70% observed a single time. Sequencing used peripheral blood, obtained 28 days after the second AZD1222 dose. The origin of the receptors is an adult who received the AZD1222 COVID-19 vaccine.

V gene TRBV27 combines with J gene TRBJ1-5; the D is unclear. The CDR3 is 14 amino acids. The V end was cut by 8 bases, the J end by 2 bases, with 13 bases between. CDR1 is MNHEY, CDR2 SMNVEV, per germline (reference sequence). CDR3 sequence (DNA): TGTGCCAGCGGGAAAGGACGAGGCAATCAGCCCCAGCATTTT. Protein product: CASGKGRGNQPQHF.

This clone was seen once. The CDR3 DNA reads TGCGCCAGTAACCCTGAGGTCGGGGGGGCAGATACGCAGTATTTT. Its protein is CASNPEVGGADTQYF. The chain combines TRBV5-1 with TRBJ2-3; 8 nucleotides line up with TRBD2. The CDR3 is 15 residues long. CDR1 is SGHRS, CDR2 YFSETQ, per germline. J gave up 4 bases and V 8 bases, and 12 bases lay outside the gene matches.

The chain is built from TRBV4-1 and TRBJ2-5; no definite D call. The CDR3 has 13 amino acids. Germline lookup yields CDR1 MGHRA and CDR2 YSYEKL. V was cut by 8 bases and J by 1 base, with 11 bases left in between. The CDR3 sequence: CASGLNIQETQYF. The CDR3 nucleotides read TGCGCCAGCGGTCTGAACATCCAAGAGACCCAGTACTTC.

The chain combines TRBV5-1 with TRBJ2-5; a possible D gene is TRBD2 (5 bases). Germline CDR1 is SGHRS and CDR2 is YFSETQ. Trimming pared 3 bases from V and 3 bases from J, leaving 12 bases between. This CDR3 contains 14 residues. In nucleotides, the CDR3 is TGCGCCAGCAGCTCGGGCTGGGAGAAAGAGACCCAGTACTTC. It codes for CASSSGWEKETQYF.

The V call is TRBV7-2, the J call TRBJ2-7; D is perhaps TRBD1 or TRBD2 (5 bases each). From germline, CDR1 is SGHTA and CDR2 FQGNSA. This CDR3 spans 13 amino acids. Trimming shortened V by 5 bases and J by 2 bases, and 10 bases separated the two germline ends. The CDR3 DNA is TGTGCCAGCAGCCAGGGACGGGCCTACGAGCAGTACTTC. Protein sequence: CASSQGRAYEQYF.

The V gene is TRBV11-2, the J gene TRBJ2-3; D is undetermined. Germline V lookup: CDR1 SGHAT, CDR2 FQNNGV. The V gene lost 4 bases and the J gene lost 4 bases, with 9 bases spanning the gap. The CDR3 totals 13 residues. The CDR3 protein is CASSSNSPDTQYF. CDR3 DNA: TGTGCCAGCAGCTCGAATAGTCCAGATACGCAGTATTTT. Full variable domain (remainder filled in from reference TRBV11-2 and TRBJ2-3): EAGVAQSPRYKIIEKRQSVAFWCNPISGHATLYWYQQILGQGPKLLIQFQNNGVVDDSQLPKDRFSAERLKGVDSTLKIQPAKLEDSAVYLCASSSNSPDTQYFGPGTRLTVL.

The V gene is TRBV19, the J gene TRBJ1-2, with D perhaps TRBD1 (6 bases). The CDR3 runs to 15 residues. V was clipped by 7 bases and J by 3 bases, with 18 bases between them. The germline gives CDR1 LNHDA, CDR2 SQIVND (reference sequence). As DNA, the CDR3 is TGTGCCAGTAAGGAACAGGGTCCTCTTGACTATGGCTACACCTTC. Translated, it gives CASKEQGPLDYGYTF.

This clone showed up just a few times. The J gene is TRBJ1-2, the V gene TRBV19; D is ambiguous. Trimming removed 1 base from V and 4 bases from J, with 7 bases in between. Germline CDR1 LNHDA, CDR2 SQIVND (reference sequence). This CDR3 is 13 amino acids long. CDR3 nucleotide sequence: TGTGCCAGTAGTATAGCTGGGCCCTATGGCTACACCTTC. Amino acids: CASSIAGPYGYTF.

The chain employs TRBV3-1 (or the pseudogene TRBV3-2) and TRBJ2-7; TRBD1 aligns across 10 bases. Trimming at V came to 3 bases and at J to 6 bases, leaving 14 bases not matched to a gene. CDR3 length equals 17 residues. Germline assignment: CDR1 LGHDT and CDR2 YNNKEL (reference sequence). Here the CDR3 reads CASSHKVGRGQGIEQYF. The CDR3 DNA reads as TGTGCCAGCAGCCACAAAGTAGGCCGGGGACAGGGGATCGAGCAGTACTTC.

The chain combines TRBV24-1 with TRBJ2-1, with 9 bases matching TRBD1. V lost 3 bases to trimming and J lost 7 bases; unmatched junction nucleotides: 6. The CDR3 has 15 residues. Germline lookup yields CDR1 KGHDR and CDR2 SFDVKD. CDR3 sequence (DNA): TGTGCCACCAGTGATACCGGGACAGGGAAGAATGAGCAGTTCTTC. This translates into CATSDTGTGKNEQFF.

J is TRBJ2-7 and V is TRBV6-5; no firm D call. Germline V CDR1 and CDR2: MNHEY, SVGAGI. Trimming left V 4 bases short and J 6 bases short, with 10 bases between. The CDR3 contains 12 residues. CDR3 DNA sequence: TGTGCCAGCAGTTCGGCAACCGGCGAGCAGTACTTC. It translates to CASSSATGEQYF.

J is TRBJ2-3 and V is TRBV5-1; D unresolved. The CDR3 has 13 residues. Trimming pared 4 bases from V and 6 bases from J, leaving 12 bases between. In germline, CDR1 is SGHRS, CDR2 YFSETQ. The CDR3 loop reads CASSLGTADTQYF. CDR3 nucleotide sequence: TGCGCCAGCAGCCTGGGAACAGCCGATACGCAGTATTTT. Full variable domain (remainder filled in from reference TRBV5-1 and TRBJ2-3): KAGVTQTPRYLIKTRGQQVTLSCSPISGHRSVSWYQQTPGQGLQFLFEYFSETQRNKGNFPGRFSGRQFSNSRSEMNVSTLELGDSALYLCASSLGTADTQYFGPGTRLTVL.

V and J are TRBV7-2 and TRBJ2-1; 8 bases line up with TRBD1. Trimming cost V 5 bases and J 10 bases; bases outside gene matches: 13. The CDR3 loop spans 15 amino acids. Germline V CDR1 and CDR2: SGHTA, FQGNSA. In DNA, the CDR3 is TGTGCCAGCAGCCCGCAACCCCAGGGGGCGGGCGAGCAGTTCTTC. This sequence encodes CASSPQPQGAGEQFF. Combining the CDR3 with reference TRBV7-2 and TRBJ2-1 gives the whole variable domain GAGVSQSPSNKVTEKGKDVELRCDPISGHTALYWYRQSLGQGLEFLIYFQGNSAPDKSGLPSDRFSAERTGGSVSTLTIQRTQQEDSAVYLCASSPQPQGAGEQFFGPGTRLTVL.

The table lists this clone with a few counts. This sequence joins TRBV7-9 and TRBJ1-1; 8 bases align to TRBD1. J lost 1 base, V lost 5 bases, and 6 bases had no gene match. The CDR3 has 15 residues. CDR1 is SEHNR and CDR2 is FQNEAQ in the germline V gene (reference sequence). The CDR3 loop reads CASSAPGTGNTEAFF. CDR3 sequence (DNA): TGTGCCAGCAGCGCACCCGGGACAGGGAACACTGAAGCTTTCTTT. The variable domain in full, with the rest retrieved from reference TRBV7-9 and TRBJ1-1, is DTGVSQNPRHKITKRGQNVTFRCDPISEHNRLYWYRQTLGQGPEFLTYFQNEAQLEKSRLLSDRFSAERPKGSFSTLEIQRTEQGDSAMYLCASSAPGTGNTEAFFGQGTRLTVV.

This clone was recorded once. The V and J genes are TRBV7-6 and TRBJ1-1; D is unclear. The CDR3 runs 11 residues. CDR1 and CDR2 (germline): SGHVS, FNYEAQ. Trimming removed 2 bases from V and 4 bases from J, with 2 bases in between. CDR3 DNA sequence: TGTGCCAGCAGCTTATTCACTGAAGCTTTCTTT. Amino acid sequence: CASSLFTEAFF.

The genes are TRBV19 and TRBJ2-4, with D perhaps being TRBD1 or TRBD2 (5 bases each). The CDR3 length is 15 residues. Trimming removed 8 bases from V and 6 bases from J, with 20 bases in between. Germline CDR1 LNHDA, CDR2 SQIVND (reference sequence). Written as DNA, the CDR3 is TGTGCCAGTTCTATAGAGCACGGGGCTATAAACATTCAGTACTTC. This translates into CASSIEHGAINIQYF. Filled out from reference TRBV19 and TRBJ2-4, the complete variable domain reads DGGITQSPKYLFRKEGQNVTLSCEQNLNHDAMYWYRQDPGQGLRLIYYSQIVNDFQKGDIAEGYSVSREKKESFPLTVTSAQKNPTAFYLCASSIEHGAINIQYFGAGTRLSVL.

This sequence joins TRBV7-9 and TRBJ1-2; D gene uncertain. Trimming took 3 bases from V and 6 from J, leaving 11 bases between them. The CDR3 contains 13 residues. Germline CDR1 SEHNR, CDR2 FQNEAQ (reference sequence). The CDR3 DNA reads TGTGCCAGCAGCTTCCGGCCTGCGGATGGCTACACCTTC. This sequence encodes CASSFRPADGYTF.

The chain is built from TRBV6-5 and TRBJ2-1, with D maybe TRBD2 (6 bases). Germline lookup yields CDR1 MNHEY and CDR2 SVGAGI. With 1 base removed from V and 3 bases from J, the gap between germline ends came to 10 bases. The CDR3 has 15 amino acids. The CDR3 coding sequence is TGTGCCAGCAGTTACTACGGGACTGGCTACAATGAGCAGTTCTTC. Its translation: CASSYYGTGYNEQFF.

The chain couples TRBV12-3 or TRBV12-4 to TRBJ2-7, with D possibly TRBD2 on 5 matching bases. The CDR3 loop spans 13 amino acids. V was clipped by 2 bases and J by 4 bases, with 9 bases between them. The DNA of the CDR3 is TGTGCCAGCAGTTTATGGGAGCTATACGAGCAGTACTTC. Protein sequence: CASSLWELYEQYF.

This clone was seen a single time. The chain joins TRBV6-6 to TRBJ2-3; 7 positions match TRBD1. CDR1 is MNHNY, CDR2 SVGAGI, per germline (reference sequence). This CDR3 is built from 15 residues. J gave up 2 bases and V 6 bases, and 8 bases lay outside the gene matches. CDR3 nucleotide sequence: TGTGCCAGCAGCACGACAGGGACGCCCACAGATACGCAGTATTTT. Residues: CASSTTGTPTDTQYF.

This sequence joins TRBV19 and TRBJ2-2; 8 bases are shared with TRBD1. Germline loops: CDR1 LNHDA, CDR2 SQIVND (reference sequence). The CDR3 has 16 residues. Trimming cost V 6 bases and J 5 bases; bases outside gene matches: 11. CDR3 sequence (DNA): TGTGCCAGTAGAGGGAAGGACAGGGCGGAAACCGGGGAGCTGTTTTTT. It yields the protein CASRGKDRAETGELFF.

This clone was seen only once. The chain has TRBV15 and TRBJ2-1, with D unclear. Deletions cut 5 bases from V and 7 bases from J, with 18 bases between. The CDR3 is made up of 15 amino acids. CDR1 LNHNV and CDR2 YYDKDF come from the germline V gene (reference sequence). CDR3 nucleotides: TGTGCCACCAGCGCCCAGCCCGGTGGAGATAATGAGCAGTTCTTC. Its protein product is CATSAQPGGDNEQFF.

The CDR3 nucleotides are TGTGCCAGCAGCCGCACAGGGGCGGGCGGCTACACCTTC. Residues: CASSRTGAGGYTF. The V call is TRBV7-6, the J call TRBJ1-2, with 7 bases matching TRBD1. CDR1 is SGHVS and CDR2 is FNYEAQ in the germline V gene. CDR3 size: 13 residues. Trimming cost V 5 bases and J 8 bases; bases outside gene matches: 8.

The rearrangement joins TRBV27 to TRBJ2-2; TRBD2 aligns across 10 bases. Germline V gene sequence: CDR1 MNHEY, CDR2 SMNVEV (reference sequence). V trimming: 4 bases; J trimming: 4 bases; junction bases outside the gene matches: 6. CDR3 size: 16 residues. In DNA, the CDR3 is TGTGCCAGCAGTTCCCTAGCGGGAGTATTCACCGGGGAGCTGTTTTTT. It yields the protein CASSSLAGVFTGELFF.

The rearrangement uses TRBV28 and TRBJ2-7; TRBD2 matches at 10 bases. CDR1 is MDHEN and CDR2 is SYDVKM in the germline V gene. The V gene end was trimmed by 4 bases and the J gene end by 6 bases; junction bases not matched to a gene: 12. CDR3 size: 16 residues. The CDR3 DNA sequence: TGTGCCAGCAGTTCTCCGGGGGAGCGGGGGGGATTCGAGCAGTACTTC. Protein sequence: CASSSPGERGGFEQYF.

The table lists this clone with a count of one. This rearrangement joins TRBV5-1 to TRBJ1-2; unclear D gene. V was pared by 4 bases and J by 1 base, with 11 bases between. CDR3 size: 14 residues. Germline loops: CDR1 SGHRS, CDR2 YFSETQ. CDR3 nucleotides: TGCGCCAGCAGCGCGACGGCTTTTAACTATGGCTACACCTTC. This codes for CASSATAFNYGYTF.

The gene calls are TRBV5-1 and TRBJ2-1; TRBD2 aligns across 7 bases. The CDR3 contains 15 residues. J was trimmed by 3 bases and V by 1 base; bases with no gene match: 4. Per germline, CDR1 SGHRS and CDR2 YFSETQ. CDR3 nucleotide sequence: TGCGCCAGCAGCTTGCAACCTAGCGGCTACAATGAGCAGTTCTTC. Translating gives CASSLQPSGYNEQFF.

CDR3: CASSFGTGDNEKLFF. In nucleotides, the CDR3 is TGTGCCAGCAGTTTCGGGACAGGGGATAATGAAAAACTGTTTTTT. The chain combines TRBV6-5 with TRBJ1-4, with TRBD1 identical over 10 bases. After removal of 4 bases from V and 4 bases from J, the junction contained 3 bases not matched to a gene. The CDR3 consists of 15 residues. Germline CDR1 is MNHEY and CDR2 is SVGAGI.

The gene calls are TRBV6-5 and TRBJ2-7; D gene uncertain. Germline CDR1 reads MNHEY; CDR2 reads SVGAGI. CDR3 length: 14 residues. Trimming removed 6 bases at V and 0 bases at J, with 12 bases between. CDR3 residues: CASRPLGGSYEQYF. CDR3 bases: TGTGCCAGCAGGCCGCTCGGTGGCTCCTACGAGCAGTACTTC.